These 15 T cell receptor beta chains were sequenced from one sample in a study of identical twins. MiXCR was run by TCRdb on the 5' RACE reads, yielding one entry per CDR3 protein. Of approximately 1.8 million distinct CDR3 sequences in the sample, about 30% were seen once. The sequenced sample was cord blood. Receptor source: a newborn girl in good health.

V and J are TRBV24-1 and TRBJ2-1; 8 positions match TRBD1. The J call may be wrong; the DNA end is better matched by TRBJ2-7. Germline CDR1 is KGHDR and CDR2 is SFDVKD. The CDR3 is made up of 16 amino acids. The CDR3 loop is CATSEMDRESYNEQYF. CDR3 nucleotides: TGTGCCACCAGTGAGATGGACAGGGAGTCCTACAATGAGCAGTACTTC.

This clonotype came up a few times. The chain has TRBV2 and TRBJ2-2, with a possible D match to TRBD2 (7 bases). In germline, CDR1 is SNHLY, CDR2 FYNNEI. V dropped 2 bases and J dropped 5 bases, with 15 bases sitting between them. The CDR3 is made up of 16 amino acids. In nucleotides, the CDR3 is TGTGCCAGCAGTGAAAGGGGGGGGACCAGAACCGGGGAGCTGTTTTTT. It is translated as CASSERGGTRTGELFF.

The CDR3 sequence: CASSYLDRGDYEQYF. CDR3 DNA: TGTGCCAGCAGTTACTTGGACAGGGGGGACTACGAGCAGTACTTC. This chain connects TRBV6-6 to TRBJ2-7, with TRBD1 matching over 10 bases. This CDR3 spans 15 amino acids. In germline, CDR1 is MNHNY, CDR2 SVGAGI (reference sequence). V lost 1 base to trimming and J lost 3 bases; unmatched junction nucleotides: 3.

The chain is built from TRBV5-6 and TRBJ2-7, with TRBD2 matching 12 bases. Germline V gene lookup returns CDR1 SGHDT and CDR2 YYEEEE. J gave up 7 bases and V 3 bases, and 5 bases lay outside the gene matches. This CDR3 contains 14 residues. The CDR3 is CASSSSGGANEQYF. DNA of the CDR3: TGTGCCAGCAGCTCTAGCGGGGGGGCAAATGAGCAGTACTTC.

The V call is TRBV13, the J call TRBJ2-7; D is perhaps TRBD2 (7 bases). Germline V gives CDR1 PRHDT, CDR2 FYEKMQ (reference sequence). Trimming cost V 5 bases and J 2 bases, with 19 bases left between them. The CDR3 contains 16 residues. The CDR3 protein is CASSISPTGTTYEQYF. The DNA for the CDR3 is TGTGCCAGCAGCATCTCCCCCACAGGGACTACCTACGAGCAGTACTTC.

The J gene is TRBJ1-5, the V gene TRBV2; perhaps TRBD1 as D (5 bases). The CDR3 is 15 residues long. Trimming pared 6 bases from V and 0 bases from J, leaving 12 bases between. In germline, CDR1 is SNHLY, CDR2 FYNNEI. CDR3 DNA sequence: TGTGCCAGCAGGCAGGGAACATATAGCAATCAGCCCCAGCATTTT. Translated, it gives CASRQGTYSNQPQHF.

This clonotype occurred a few times. The chain uses TRBV2 and TRBJ1-5; 7 positions match TRBD1. Looked up from germline, CDR1 is SNHLY and CDR2 is FYNNEI. The CDR3 contains 15 residues. The junction had 7 bases not matched to a gene; V was cut back by 6 bases and J by 2 bases. The CDR3 sequence: CASRRRGGGNQPQHF. As DNA, the CDR3 is TGTGCCAGCAGGCGCAGGGGGGGCGGCAATCAGCCCCAGCATTTT.

This clonotype was seen at least ten times. The gene calls are TRBV5-1 and TRBJ2-1; D gene uncertain. Between the trimmed V and J ends, which lost 2 bases and 0 bases, there was a span of 9 bases. Germline assignment: CDR1 SGHRS and CDR2 YFSETQ. This CDR3 is built from 15 residues. The CDR3 sequence is CASSFDGSSYNEQFF. Here the CDR3 DNA reads TGCGCCAGCAGCTTTGACGGTAGCTCCTACAATGAGCAGTTCTTC. Using reference TRBV5-1 and TRBJ2-1 for the parts outside the CDR3, the full variable domain is KAGVTQTPRYLIKTRGQQVTLSCSPISGHRSVSWYQQTPGQGLQFLFEYFSETQRNKGNFPGRFSGRQFSNSRSEMNVSTLELGDSALYLCASSFDGSSYNEQFFGPGTRLTVL.

The rearrangement joins TRBV5-1 to TRBJ2-7; TRBD2 might be the D (5 bases). This CDR3 spans 15 amino acids. V shed 6 bases and J shed 0 bases, with 16 bases lying between them. Looked up from germline, CDR1 is SGHRS and CDR2 is YFSETQ. Written as DNA, the CDR3 is TGCGCCAGCACCCAGAGGGAACTCGGCTCCTACGAGCAGTACTTC. Protein sequence: CASTQRELGSYEQYF.

Only a few counts were recorded for this clonotype. The V call is TRBV20-1, the J call TRBJ2-2; either TRBD1 or TRBD2 may fit D (6 bases each). With 1 base removed from V and 5 bases from J, the gap between germline ends came to 14 bases. Germline values: CDR1 DFQATT, CDR2 SNEGSKA (reference sequence). This CDR3 has 15 residues. CDR3 protein: CSARVWGARTGELFF. CDR3 nucleotide sequence: TGCAGTGCTAGAGTGTGGGGGGCGCGAACCGGGGAGCTGTTTTTT.

V usage is TRBV4-3 and J usage is TRBJ2-7; possibly TRBD2 for D (5 bases). The CDR3 is made up of 13 amino acids. V lost 4 bases to trimming and J lost 7 bases, with 14 bases between them. Looked up from germline, CDR1 is LGHNA and CDR2 is YSLEER. The CDR3 bases are TGCGCCAGCAGCCGGGAGATTAGGGATGAGCAGTACTTC. It codes for CASSREIRDEQYF.

The V call is TRBV21-1, the J call TRBJ2-1; no check of the table's D call, TRBD2, against the DNA was made. TRBV21-1 is recorded as a pseudogene. The CDR3 has 15 amino acids. CDR3 DNA sequence: TGTGCCAGCAGCAAAGTCCCGACTAGGGGCCATGAGCAGTTCTTC. Translation: CASSKVPTRGHEQFF.

This clonotype was seen more than once but under ten times. The V gene is TRBV20-1, the J gene TRBJ2-1; D remains unclear. Germline V gene data show CDR1 as DFQATT and CDR2 as SNEGSKA (reference sequence). The CDR3 is 13 residues long. V was shortened by 4 bases and J by 3 bases, with 10 bases between the two germline ends. The CDR3 region has the DNA TGCAGTGCTATTTCGTTAAACTACAATGAGCAGTTCTTC. Translating gives CSAISLNYNEQFF.

The V call is TRBV11-2, the J call TRBJ2-4; TRBD2 matches at 7 bases. The closer fit of TRBJ2-7 to the DNA end suggests the J call may be wrong. Germline-derived CDR1 and CDR2 are SGHAT and FQNNGV. This CDR3 comprises 18 residues. The CDR3 protein is CASSLVARLTGGSYEQYF. Here the CDR3 DNA reads TGTGCCAGCAGCTTAGTCGCTCGCTTGACGGGGGGTTCCTACGAGCAGTACTTC.

The CDR3 DNA sequence: TGCAGTGCTCCGGCTAGCGGGAGTTTTTCGGTATACAATGAGCAGTACTTC. It yields the protein CSAPASGSFSVYNEQYF. J is TRBJ2-7 and V is TRBV20-1; 10 bases agree with TRBD2. Germline values: CDR1 DFQATT, CDR2 SNEGSKA (reference sequence). This CDR3 region has 17 residues. The J segment lost 7 bases and the V segment lost 5 bases, leaving 20 bases of the junction unmatched.